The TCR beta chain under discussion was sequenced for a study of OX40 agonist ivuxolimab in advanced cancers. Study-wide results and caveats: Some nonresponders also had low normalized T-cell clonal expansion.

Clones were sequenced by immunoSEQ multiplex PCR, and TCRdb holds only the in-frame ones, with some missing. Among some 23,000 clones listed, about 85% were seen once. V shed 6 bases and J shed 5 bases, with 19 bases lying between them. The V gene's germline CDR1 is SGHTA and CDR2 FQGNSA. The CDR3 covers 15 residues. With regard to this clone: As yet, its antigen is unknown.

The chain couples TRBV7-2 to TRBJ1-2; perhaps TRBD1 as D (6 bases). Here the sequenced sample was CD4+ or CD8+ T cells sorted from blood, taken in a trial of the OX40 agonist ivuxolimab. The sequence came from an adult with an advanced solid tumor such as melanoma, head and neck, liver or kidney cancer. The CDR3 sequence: CASRLGGRLQYGYTF. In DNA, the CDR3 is TGTGCCAGCAGACTCGGGGGCAGATTACAGTATGGCTACACCTTC.